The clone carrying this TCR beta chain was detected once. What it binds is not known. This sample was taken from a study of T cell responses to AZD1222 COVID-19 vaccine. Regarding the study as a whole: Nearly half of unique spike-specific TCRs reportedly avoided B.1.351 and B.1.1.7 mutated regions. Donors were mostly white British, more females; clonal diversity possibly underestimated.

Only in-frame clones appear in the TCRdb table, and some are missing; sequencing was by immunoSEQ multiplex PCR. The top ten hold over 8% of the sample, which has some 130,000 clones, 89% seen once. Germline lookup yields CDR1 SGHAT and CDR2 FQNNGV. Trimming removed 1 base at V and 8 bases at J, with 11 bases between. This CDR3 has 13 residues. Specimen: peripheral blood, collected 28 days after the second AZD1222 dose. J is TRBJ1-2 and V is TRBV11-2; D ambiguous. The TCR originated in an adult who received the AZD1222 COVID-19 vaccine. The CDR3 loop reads CASSLARVGGYTF. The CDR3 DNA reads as TGTGCCAGCAGCTTAGCGAGGGTTGGGGGCTACACCTTC.